This TCR beta chain was captured in a study of Ad26.COV2.S vaccination and SARS-CoV-2 variants. Findings and caveats of the study: Recipients of either vaccine or placebo displayed similar breadth of non-spike TCRs.

Libraries were prepared by immunoSEQ multiplex PCR; TCRdb keeps only in-frame clonotypes and omits some of them. Here the sample spans about 350,000 clones, roughly 81% being singletons. The sample's treatment: over 15 received Ad26.COV2.S at low or high dose, single or two shots; about 5 received placebo; per-sample allocation not given. The samples date from day 63 after the first vaccine or placebo injection. CDR3 length: 16 amino acids. V shed 5 bases and J 2 bases; nucleotides not matched to a gene: 3. From germline, CDR1 is SEHNR and CDR2 FQNEAQ (reference sequence). In the case of this clone: No antigen is known for it.

The origin of this receptor is a person between 18 and 59 years old who received the Ad26.COV2.S COVID-19 vaccine or a placebo. J is TRBJ2-3 and V is TRBV7-9, with 14 bases aligning to TRBD2. The sequences come from peripheral blood, collected in a trial of Ad26.COV2.S vaccine versus placebo. The CDR3 nucleotides read TGTGCCAGCAGCCTGGGACTAGCGGGAGACACAGATACGCAGTATTTT. Protein sequence: CASSLGLAGDTDTQYF.